This T cell receptor beta chain was recovered during a study of T cell responses to AZD1222 COVID-19 vaccine (dated by TCRdb to 2020 to 2023). Concerning the study at large: AZD1222 recipients with second doses at about 4 weeks or about 12 weeks were pooled, because spike-specific TCR depth and breadth did not differ between schedules. TCR sequencing was performed for more than 230 trial participants, of whom 200 to 220 were given two doses of AZD1222 and around 25 were given two doses of MenACWY control vaccine. Trial participants were enrolled by age into subgroups of 18-55, 56-69 and 70-plus years, and around 150, 28 and 57 TCR-sequenced participants, respectively, were included in these subgroups.

Results and caveats for the whole study, not just this receptor: In the small 56-69-year group, the increase in depth fell short of significance, most likely because of low power. CD4 TCRs associated with the vaccine covered the entire spike protein, and the dominant responses were in regions 160-218 and 743-854. Conclusions about previously exposed vaccinees were limited because only a handful of AZD1222 recipients were SARS-CoV-2 seropositive at baseline. Nearly half of unique spike-specific TCRs reportedly recognized epitopes outside regions mutated in the B.1.351 and B.1.1.7 variants. No day 14 peak-response samples were available, so repertoires were characterized only after the peak T cell response. Participants were mostly white British, with more females than males. The authors suggested clonal diversity may have been underestimated. Spike-specific TCR breadth and depth rose significantly after two AZD1222 doses compared with day 0 and with MenACWY recipients.

Interpreted using the paper, the time point label stands for: baseline before first vaccination. Vaccinee samples came from UK trials COV001 and COV002, including a single-blind randomized controlled phase 2/3 trial of AZD1222 (ChAdOx1 nCoV-19) in healthy adults. Trial participant PBMC samples were collected at day 0 and day 28 after the second dose for TCRbeta chain sequencing. Deletion took 4 bases off V and 7 bases off J, with a span of 10 bases between the germline ends. The germline V gene (reference sequence) provides CDR1 WNHNN and CDR2 SYGVQD. Counted from cysteine to phenylalanine, this CDR3 has 12 amino acids. Here the CDR3 DNA is all that survives: 36 bases in frame from base 1. The CDR3 regions of human TCRbeta chains were subjected to immunosequencing. In the original analysis: TCRs in the repertoires were compared against a reference library of SARS-CoV-2-specific TCRs that had been generated with the MIRA antigen-specificity platform. Breadth was defined as the fraction of unique TCRs that were SARS-CoV-2-associated, and depth was defined as the fraction of total T cells that were SARS-CoV-2-associated. Using the MIRA data, every spike-specific TCR was mapped to the spike region that the TCR reacted to and assigned to either a CD4 or a CD8 class. Log10-transformed breadth and depth values were compared by one-way ANOVA with Sidak's multiple comparisons tests. TCRdb limited this immuneACCESS table to in-frame rearrangements with V and J called. A share of clones is missing; checked studies link under half to unresolved V genes, and the rest is unexplained. The DNA was the basis for D and trimming; V, J and clone size are from that table. Across this sample there are 130,000 or so clones, with around nine tenths seen only once. 1.5% to 2% of the sample lies in the top ten.

In its sample, this clone was seen once. Its recognized antigen is unknown. No qualities accompany the bases; no much larger clone lies one base away. The TCR originated in an adult in good health. The sequencing here drew on peripheral blood, taken on day 0 of AZD1222 vaccination. The V and J segments used are TRBV10-1 and TRBJ1-2, and the D gene may be TRBD1, 6 bases matching. The nucleotide sequence reads as follows: TGCGCCAGCAGTGCAGGGGTTCCTGGCTACACCTTC. It encodes CASSAGVPGYTF.